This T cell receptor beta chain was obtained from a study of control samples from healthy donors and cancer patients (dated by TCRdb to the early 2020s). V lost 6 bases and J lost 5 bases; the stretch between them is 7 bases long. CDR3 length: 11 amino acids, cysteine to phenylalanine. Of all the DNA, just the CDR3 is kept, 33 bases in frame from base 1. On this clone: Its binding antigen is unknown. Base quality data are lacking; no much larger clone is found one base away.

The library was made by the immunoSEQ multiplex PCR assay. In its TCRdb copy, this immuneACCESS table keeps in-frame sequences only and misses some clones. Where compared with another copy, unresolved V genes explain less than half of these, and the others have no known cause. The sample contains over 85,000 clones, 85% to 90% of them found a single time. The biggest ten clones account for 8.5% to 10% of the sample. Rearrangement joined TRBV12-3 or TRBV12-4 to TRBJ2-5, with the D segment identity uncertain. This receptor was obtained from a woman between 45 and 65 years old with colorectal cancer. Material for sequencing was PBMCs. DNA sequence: TGTGCCAGCAGGCGAACGGAGACCCAGTACTTC. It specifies CASRRTETQYF.